This T cell receptor beta chain derives from a study of post-analysis software for immune sequencing data. At the level of the study: Progressive-relapsing, secondary progressive and relapsing-remitting multiple sclerosis were among the disease courses included.

Findings of the study overall: Controls significantly exceeded multiple sclerosis patients in normalized Chao1 diversity. Elevated frequency relative to controls characterized about 5 TRBV segments in patients, TRBV5-6, TRBV5-1 and TRBV20-1 among them.

The CDR3 totals 15 residues. Germline CDR1 reads LGHNA; CDR2 reads YSLEER. cDNA libraries of TCR beta carried unique molecular identifiers. One entry per CDR3 protein results from TCRdb running MiXCR on the PCR reads. The data contain about 160,000 distinct CDR3 sequences, 35% to 40% of them singletons. In the case of this clonotype: Its antigen is unidentified. At one of its ends the junction is not consistent with the germline gene, which may arise from a read error.

The TCR sequence derives from a girl between 5 and 17 years old with multiple sclerosis. Sample: blood, taken after autologous hematopoietic stem cell transplantation. The V and J genes are TRBV4-3 and TRBJ1-5; the match to TRBD1 covers 7 bases. This CDR3 is CASSQDQQGSQPRHF. CDR3 DNA: TGCGCCAGCAGCCAGGACCAACAGGGGAGTCAGCCCCGGCATTTT.